These T cell receptor beta chains were read from a single sample in a study of cytomegalovirus exposure and HLA in healthy donors. Libraries were prepared by immunoSEQ multiplex PCR; TCRdb keeps only in-frame clonotypes and omits some of them. The repertoire includes 150,000 to 170,000 clones, roughly 90% of them detected once, and about a fifth sits in the top ten. The material sequenced was PBMCs. The receptor source for this set is a man aged 18 to 30 in good health and CMV-seropositive. Each CDR3 is given with its conserved first and last residue. D genes are given only for firm matches. Rows may omit the clone size; those that give it use once, few, many or a size class.

TRBV5-1	.	TRBJ2-7	TRBD2	CASSLVSGRGEQYF	TGCGCCAGCAGCTTGGTGAGCGGGAGGGGCGAGCAGTACTTC
TRBV25-1	.	TRBJ1-2	.	CASSREAGDFGYTF	TGTGCCAGCTCCCGGGAGGCAGGGGATTTCGGCTACACCTTC
TRBV7-9	.	TRBJ1-2	.	CASSSPQGSNYGYTF	TGTGCCAGCAGCTCTCCCCAGGGAAGTAACTATGGCTACACCTTC
TRBV13	few	TRBJ1-1	.	CASSPGQLNTEAFF	TGTGCCAGCAGCCCCGGACAGTTGAACACTGAAGCTTTCTTT
TRBV6-4	.	TRBJ1-4	TRBD1	CASTRTTGVQEKLFF	TGTGCCAGCACGAGAACGACAGGGGTTCAGGAAAAACTGTTTTTT
TRBV6-1	.	TRBJ2-2	.	CASSNTRYTGELFF	TGTGCCAGCAGTAACACCAGGTACACCGGGGAGCTGTTTTTT
TRBV4-3	.	TRBJ1-2	.	CASAPAVNYGYTF	TGCGCCAGCGCCCCGGCGGTCAACTATGGCTACACCTTC
TRBV5-1	.	TRBJ1-2	TRBD1	CASSSGQGLINGYTF	TGCGCCAGCAGCTCGGGACAGGGATTGATCAATGGCTACACCTTC
TRBV28	.	TRBJ1-5	.	CASRPWTDYSNQPQHF	TGTGCCAGCAGGCCATGGACAGACTATAGCAATCAGCCCCAGCATTTT
TRBV27	.	TRBJ1-1	.	CASSFLRQGPRNTEAFF	TGTGCCAGCAGTTTTTTGAGGCAGGGCCCGAGGAACACTGAAGCTTTCTTT
TRBV2	.	TRBJ1-4	TRBD1	CASIRQGLSNEKLFF	TGTGCCAGCATCAGACAGGGGCTCTCTAATGAAAAACTGTTTTTT
TRBV11-2	.	TRBJ2-7	TRBD2	CASSFRLAGATYEQYF	TGTGCCAGCAGCTTCCGACTAGCGGGAGCGACCTACGAGCAGTACTTC
TRBV6-5	.	TRBJ1-5	.	CASSQGSNNQPQHF	TGTGCCAGCAGCCAGGGGTCGAACAATCAGCCCCAGCATTTT
TRBV19	.	TRBJ1-2	.	CASLMDSSNYGYTF	TGTGCCAGCCTTATGGACAGTTCTAACTATGGCTACACCTTC
TRBV7-3	.	TRBJ2-1	TRBD1	CASSPDRVAEQFF	TGTGCCAGCAGCCCCGACAGGGTGGCTGAGCAGTTCTTC
TRBV4-3	.	TRBJ2-2	.	CASSQDMVRGGGTGELFF	TGCGCCAGCAGCCAAGATATGGTGAGGGGAGGTGGCACCGGGGAGCTGTTTTTT
TRBV5-4	.	TRBJ1-2	TRBD1	CASSYRGRTNYGYTF	TGTGCCAGCAGCTACAGGGGGCGAACCAACTATGGCTACACCTTC
TRBV5-1	.	TRBJ2-7	TRBD2	CASMQREGGEQYF	TGCGCCAGCATGCAGCGGGAGGGTGGGGAGCAGTACTTC
TRBV4-2	once	TRBJ2-7	TRBD2	CASSQGWGLAVPEQYF	TGTGCCAGCAGCCAGGGATGGGGACTAGCGGTCCCCGAGCAGTACTTC
TRBV14	.	TRBJ2-5	.	CASNRGAMYQETQYF	TGTGCCAGCAACCGGGGAGCTATGTACCAAGAGACCCAGTACTTC
TRBV11-2	.	TRBJ1-2	.	CASSSTAYYGYTF	TGTGCCAGCAGTTCGACAGCCTACTATGGCTACACCTTC
TRBV7-2	few	TRBJ2-2	.	CASSLDRVEATGELFF	TGTGCCAGCAGCTTAGACCGGGTAGAGGCCACCGGGGAGCTGTTTTTT
TRBV6-5	.	TRBJ1-2	.	CASSWRGGRHYGYTF	TGTGCCAGCAGTTGGAGGGGCGGTCGCCACTATGGCTACACCTTC
TRBV5-1	.	TRBJ2-3	TRBD1	CASSLNRGPPTDTQYF	TGCGCCAGCAGCCTGAACAGGGGGCCCCCCACAGATACGCAGTATTTT
TRBV11-2	.	TRBJ2-4	.	CASSFGGPNNNIQYF	TGTGCCAGCAGCTTCGGCGGGCCGAATAATAACATTCAGTACTTC
TRBV21-1	.	TRBJ2-5	.	CASSKNATSGRTRPETQYF	TGTGCCAGCAGCAAAAACGCAACTAGCGGGAGGACCCGGCCAGAGACCCAGTACTTC
TRBV6-6	.	TRBJ1-5	.	CASSATGTQPQHF	TGTGCCAGCAGTGCAACAGGTACTCAGCCCCAGCATTTT
TRBV15	.	TRBJ2-3	TRBD2	CATSIGTSGGAFSNTQYF	TGTGCCACCAGCATCGGGACTAGCGGGGGGGCCTTTTCAAATACGCAGTATTTT
TRBV5-6	.	TRBJ2-1	.	CASSPTSYNEQFF	TGTGCCAGCAGCCCTACTAGCTACAATGAGCAGTTCTTC